The 12 T cell receptor beta chains below were found in one sample sequenced in a study of T-cell memory formation after mild COVID-19. One entry per CDR3 protein results from TCRdb running MiXCR on the 5' RACE reads. The table includes roughly 50,000 distinct CDR3 sequences, 9% to 15% detected once. Sequences were obtained from PBMCs or a T cell subset sorted from them (not recorded which). These TCRs come from a man between 18 and 35 years old who had mild COVID-19 (a few samples of this study predate the infection). Cell type and time point are not known.

The chain is built from TRBV3-1 and TRBJ1-1; D possibly corresponds to TRBD1 (6 bases). Deletions cut 5 bases from V and 3 bases from J, with 16 bases between. This CDR3 has 15 amino acids. CDR1 is LGHDT and CDR2 is YNNKEL in the germline V gene (reference sequence). This CDR3 is CASSTGRAPDTEAFF. CDR3 coding DNA: TGTGCCAGCAGCACAGGGAGGGCCCCGGACACTGAAGCTTTCTTT.

This clonotype occurred many times. The genes are TRBV25-1 and TRBJ2-7; 12 bases align to TRBD2. The trim removed 2 bases at V and 0 bases at J, leaving 5 bases unmatched. The CDR3 has 17 residues. Germline V gene data show CDR1 as MGHDK and CDR2 as SYGVNS. CDR3 sequence (DNA): TGTGCCAGCAGTGAACGTCCTAGCGGGGGGGGCTCCTACGAGCAGTACTTC. This codes for CASSERPSGGGSYEQYF.

This clonotype has a count of ten or more. The V and J genes are TRBV11-2 and TRBJ2-5; tentative D call: TRBD1 (5 bases). Germline assignment: CDR1 SGHAT and CDR2 FQNNGV. This CDR3 has 11 residues. Trimming stripped 5 bases from V and 9 bases from J, with 10 bases between. This CDR3 is CASSPGPSQYF. The CDR3 DNA reads TGTGCCAGCAGCCCAGGGCCTTCCCAGTACTTC.

This chain uses TRBV24-1 with TRBJ1-2, with D uncertain. V gave up 1 base and J gave up 3 bases, with 2 bases separating them. Germline V gene data show CDR1 as KGHDR and CDR2 as SFDVKD. The CDR3 is 12 amino acids. The CDR3 here is CATSDFYYGYTF. Written as DNA, the CDR3 is TGTGCCACCAGTGATTTTTACTATGGCTACACCTTC.

The table lists this clonotype with many counts. The chain has TRBV7-2 and TRBJ2-7; TRBD2 aligns across 11 bases. The CDR3 has 14 residues. Germline-derived CDR1 and CDR2 are SGHTA and FQGNSA. The V segment lost 2 bases and the J segment 4 bases; nucleotides outside the gene matches: 1. The CDR3 loop reads CASSLTSGGYEQYF. CDR3 DNA: TGTGCCAGCAGCTTAACTAGCGGGGGTTACGAGCAGTACTTC.

This clonotype was seen a handful of times. V usage is TRBV27 and J usage is TRBJ1-6; 7 bases match TRBD1. This CDR3 is built from 18 residues. V was clipped by 2 bases and J by 5 bases; unmatched bases: 12. CDR1 MNHEY and CDR2 SMNVEV come from the germline V gene (reference sequence). The CDR3 DNA sequence: TGTGCCAGCAGTTTACGGTTGAGAGGCGGGACAGATAATTCACCCCTCCACTTT. This codes for CASSLRLRGGTDNSPLHF.

This clonotype came up a few times. The conserved closing phenylalanine or tryptophan is absent in this CDR3, likely reflecting a read error. Because the CDR3's place on the DNA is in doubt, the DNA is left out and the CDR3 is given as listed by TCRdb. The chain recombines TRBV7-9 with TRBJ2-1; the listed D gene, TRBD2, was not tested against the DNA. Ends included, the CDR3 has 11 residues. Germline-derived CDR1 and CDR2 are SEHNR and FQNEAQ (reference sequence). The CDR3 sequence: CASSAWLAGSL.

This clonotype was counted at least ten times. The rearrangement uses TRBV29-1 and TRBJ2-2; the match to TRBD1 covers 9 bases. Germline CDR1 reads SQVTM; CDR2 reads ANQGSEA. Germline trimming cut 6 bases from V and 5 bases from J; bases unmatched to any gene: 1. The CDR3 loop spans 12 amino acids. In DNA, the CDR3 is TGCAGCGTGACAGGGGGTACCGGGGAGCTGTTTTTT. Its protein is CSVTGGTGELFF.

This chain joins TRBV5-1 and TRBJ1-4; D perhaps matches TRBD1 (5 bases). This CDR3 spans 14 amino acids. V lost 2 bases and J lost 6, with 11 bases in between. The germline V gene encodes CDR1 SGHRS and CDR2 YFSETQ. The chain's CDR3 is CASSLAGTDEKLFF. The CDR3 DNA is TGCGCCAGCAGCTTAGCCGGGACCGATGAAAAACTGTTTTTT.

At least ten counts were recorded for this clonotype. The V call is TRBV4-1, the J call TRBJ1-1; D perhaps matches TRBD1 (6 bases). V shed 5 bases and J shed 10 bases, with 23 bases lying between them. The CDR3 is made up of 15 amino acids. Germline values: CDR1 MGHRA, CDR2 YSYEKL. CDR3 sequence reads: CASSINRVGRPGAFF. CDR3 nucleotide sequence: TGCGCCAGCAGCATAAACAGGGTCGGGAGACCTGGAGCTTTCTTT.

This clonotype was picked up a small number of times. This chain links TRBV12-3 or TRBV12-4 with TRBJ2-2; 8 bases agree with TRBD2. Trimming took 7 bases from V and 7 from J; bases not matched to a gene: 8. The CDR3 extends over 14 amino acids. For the CDR3, the DNA is TGTGCCAGCACCCTCGGACTAGCTTTCGGGGAGCTGTTTTTT. The encoded protein is CASTLGLAFGELFF.

This clonotype was seen a few times. V is TRBV1 and J is TRBJ2-4; TRBD1 reflects the table's D call only, with no check against the DNA. TRBV1 constitutes a pseudogene. The length of the CDR3 is 19 residues. CDR3 in DNA: TGCACCAGCAGCCAAGGGACAGGGGGCCTTACCCTAGCCAAAAACATTCAGTACTTC. This sequence encodes CTSSQGTGGLTLAKNIQYF.